The 31 T cell receptor beta chains listed next were all sequenced from one sample in a study of T cell responses to AZD1222 COVID-19 vaccine. Measured with immunoSEQ multiplex PCR; TCRdb has only the in-frame clones, and not every one. This table has 90,000 to 120,000 clones, 92% appearing once. The input for sequencing was peripheral blood, taken 28 days after the second AZD1222 dose. These receptors originate from an adult who received the AZD1222 COVID-19 vaccine.

V gene TRBV4-1 combines with J gene TRBJ1-2; TRBD1 is a possible D gene (6 bases). V was pared by 0 bases and J by 11 bases, with 16 bases between. Germline assignment: CDR1 MGHRA and CDR2 YSYEKL. The CDR3 covers 14 residues. In DNA, the CDR3 is TGCGCCAGCAGCCAAGATGGGGCAGGGGTTCGTTACACCTTC. Translating it yields CASSQDGAGVRYTF.

V gene TRBV9 combines with J gene TRBJ1-1; D perhaps matches TRBD1 (5 bases). V gave up 0 bases and J gave up 3 bases, with 21 bases separating them. The CDR3 length is 18 residues. Germline CDR1 is SGDLS and CDR2 is YYNGEE. CDR3 bases: TGTGCCAGCAGCGTAGTCCCCCCCCCTTCAGGGTTGGACACTGAAGCTTTCTTT. Protein sequence: CASSVVPPPSGLDTEAFF.

The chain is built from TRBV2 and TRBJ2-3; maybe TRBD1 (6 bases). The CDR3 contains 14 residues. Trimming took off 10 bases at V and 9 bases at J, with 23 bases between the two ends. Looked up from germline, CDR1 is SNHLY and CDR2 is FYNNEI. CDR3 protein: CATETGISQITQYF. The CDR3 DNA is TGTGCCACGGAGACAGGTATTTCACAGATAACGCAGTATTTT.

V is TRBV2 and J is TRBJ1-1; D unresolved. Germline CDR1 SNHLY, CDR2 FYNNEI. V lost 8 bases and J 2 bases, leaving 12 bases between the germline ends. The CDR3 is 13 residues long. This chain's CDR3 is CASGRNENTEAFF. The DNA for the CDR3 is TGTGCCAGCGGCCGGAATGAAAACACTGAAGCTTTCTTT.

The genes are TRBV6-1 and TRBJ2-7; tentative D call: TRBD1 (5 bases). Germline V gene data show CDR1 as MNHNS and CDR2 as SASEGT. V lost 2 bases and J lost 6, with 14 bases in between. This CDR3 contains 14 residues. CDR3 nucleotide sequence: TGTGCCAGCAGTGAACGGTTAGACAGTATCGAGCAGTACTTC. It is translated as CASSERLDSIEQYF.

The gene calls are TRBV23-1 and TRBJ1-1, with a weak D call TRBD1 (5 bases). TRBV23-1 is recorded as an ORF, its role being uncertain. The CDR3 sequence is 15 residues long. V was shortened by 1 base and J by 1 base, with 10 bases between the two germline ends. CDR3 region: CASSQWAGRNTEAFF. DNA for the CDR3: TGCGCCAGCAGTCAATGGGCAGGGAGGAACACTGAAGCTTTCTTT.

The rearrangement links TRBV18 to TRBJ1-2; D perhaps matches TRBD1 (5 bases). Germline V gives CDR1 KGHSH, CDR2 LQKENI. The CDR3 is 14 residues long. Trimming cost V 0 bases and J 7 bases, with 12 bases left between them. The DNA of the CDR3 is TGTGCCAGCTCACCACCAGAGGGGTCCCCTGGCTACACCTTC. It specifies CASSPPEGSPGYTF. Looking up the rest from reference TRBV18 and TRBJ1-2 gives the full variable domain: NAGVMQNPRHLVRRRGQEARLRCSPMKGHSHVYWYRQLPEEGLKFMVYLQKENIIDESGMPKERFSAEFPKEGPSILRIQQVVRGDSAAYFCASSPPEGSPGYTFGSGTRLTVV.

The chain employs TRBV7-3 and TRBJ2-1; TRBD2 matches at 9 bases. V shed 4 bases, J shed 6 bases, and the junction held 10 bases outside the gene matches. Germline CDR1 and CDR2: SGHTA and FQGTGA. This CDR3 region has 16 residues. The CDR3 loop reads CASSSLAGAGTNEQFF. The CDR3 nucleotides are TGTGCCAGCAGCTCCTTAGCGGGAGCGGGAACCAATGAGCAGTTCTTC.

This chain joins TRBV4-1 and TRBJ1-6, with D unresolved. Germline V gene data show CDR1 as MGHRA and CDR2 as YSYEKL. V was pared by 0 bases and J by 9 bases, with 18 bases between. The CDR3 is made up of 17 amino acids. The CDR3 nucleotides are TGCGCCAGCAGCCAAGATTATGAGGTCCAGGATGGTTCACCCCTCCACTTT. Its protein product is CASSQDYEVQDGSPLHF.

This clone was detected once. The chain combines TRBV19 with TRBJ1-6; 8 nucleotides line up with TRBD1. Germline V lookup: CDR1 LNHDA, CDR2 SQIVND (reference sequence). This CDR3 is 14 amino acids long. Unmatched junction bases numbered 5, after V lost 6 bases and J lost 7 bases. The CDR3 nucleotides read TGTGCCAGTAGAGAGGGACAGGAGAATTCACCCCTCCACTTT. Protein sequence: CASREGQENSPLHF.

V usage is TRBV6-2 or TRBV6-3 and J usage is TRBJ2-5, with 13 bases that match TRBD2. This CDR3 has 16 residues. The V segment lost 5 bases and the J segment 5 bases; nucleotides outside the gene matches: 8. Germline V gene lookup returns CDR1 MNHEY and CDR2 SVGEGT. The CDR3 nucleotides are TGTGCCAGCAGTCGACGACTAGCGGGAGGATTGGAGACCCAGTACTTC. Translated, it gives CASSRRLAGGLETQYF.

This chain joins TRBV5-5 and TRBJ2-7; no definite D call. V dropped 3 bases and J dropped 3 bases, with 7 bases sitting between them. The CDR3 length is 12 residues. CDR1 SGHKS and CDR2 YYEKEE come from the germline V gene (reference sequence). This chain's CDR3 is CASSYDNYEQYF. DNA for the CDR3: TGTGCCAGCAGCTACGACAACTACGAGCAGTACTTC.

This sequence joins TRBV6-5 and TRBJ2-2, with D unclear. Trimming took off 1 base at V and 6 bases at J, with 6 bases between the two ends. Germline values: CDR1 MNHEY, CDR2 SVGAGI. The CDR3 is made up of 13 amino acids. In DNA, the CDR3 is TGTGCCAGCAGTTACTGGGGTCCCGGGGAGCTGTTTTTT. Amino acid sequence: CASSYWGPGELFF.

This chain links TRBV12-5 with TRBJ2-5; D is possibly TRBD2 (5 bases). The CDR3 spans 13 residues. Per germline, CDR1 LGHNT and CDR2 FRNRAP. Trimming shortened V by 2 bases and J by 5 bases, and 9 bases separated the two germline ends. The CDR3, as DNA: TGTGCTAGTGGTTTGTCGGGGAAGGAGACCCAGTACTTC. Translation: CASGLSGKETQYF.

J is TRBJ2-2 and V is TRBV5-1; perhaps TRBD2 as D (5 bases). Looked up from germline, CDR1 is SGHRS and CDR2 is YFSETQ. There are 14 residues in the CDR3. The V end was cut by 1 base, the J end by 1 base, with 5 bases between. The CDR3 region has the DNA TGCGCCAGCAGCTTGCGGGGGAACACCGGGGAGCTGTTTTTT. Protein product: CASSLRGNTGELFF.

The chain is built from TRBV10-3 and TRBJ2-7, with 9 bases identical to TRBD1. The germline CDR1 and CDR2 sequences are ENHRY and SYGVKD. The CDR3 loop spans 14 amino acids. The V segment lost 2 bases and the J segment 1 base; nucleotides outside the gene matches: 0. This CDR3 reads CAISEGTGSYEQYF. DNA of the CDR3: TGTGCCATCAGTGAGGGGACAGGGTCCTACGAGCAGTACTTC.

V and J are TRBV28 and TRBJ2-1; 7 bases line up with TRBD2. The CDR3 runs 17 residues. Germline-derived CDR1 and CDR2 are MDHEN and SYDVKM. With V trimmed by 5 bases and J by 0 bases, 10 bases remained unmatched. The CDR3 coding sequence is TGTGCCAGCAGTACGAGAGGTGGCGGGAGCTCCTACAATGAGCAGTTCTTC. Amino acid sequence: CASSTRGGGSSYNEQFF.

J is TRBJ1-3 and V is TRBV4-1; tentatively, D is TRBD1 (5 bases). V lost 2 bases, J lost 0 bases, and 11 bases lay in between. The CDR3 totals 16 residues. Germline lookup yields CDR1 MGHRA and CDR2 YSYEKL. The CDR3, as DNA: TGCGCCAGCAGCCAATTCAGGGATAGCTCTGGAAACACCATATATTTT. The encoded protein is CASSQFRDSSGNTIYF.

The rearrangement links TRBV4-1 to TRBJ2-5; D remains unclear. CDR1 MGHRA and CDR2 YSYEKL come from the germline V gene. The germline V and J ends were trimmed by 0 bases and 5 bases, with 13 bases remaining between them. This CDR3 spans 15 amino acids. The CDR3 sequence is CASSQDGKGWETQYF. The CDR3, as DNA: TGCGCCAGCAGCCAAGATGGGAAAGGGTGGGAGACCCAGTACTTC.

The rearrangement uses TRBV5-1 and TRBJ2-1; 8 bases are shared with TRBD2. The V segment lost 4 bases and the J segment 2 bases; nucleotides outside the gene matches: 11. Germline-derived CDR1 and CDR2 are SGHRS and YFSETQ. This CDR3 comprises 17 residues. CDR3 sequence: CASSRDAGTRAYNEQFF. The CDR3 nucleotides are TGCGCCAGCAGCAGAGATGCCGGGACTAGAGCCTACAATGAGCAGTTCTTC. Supplemented by reference TRBV5-1 and TRBJ2-1, the full variable domain reads KAGVTQTPRYLIKTRGQQVTLSCSPISGHRSVSWYQQTPGQGLQFLFEYFSETQRNKGNFPGRFSGRQFSNSRSEMNVSTLELGDSALYLCASSRDAGTRAYNEQFFGPGTRLTVL.

The chain has TRBV6-5 and TRBJ2-2; D not certain. The CDR3 is 15 residues long. Trimming removed 7 bases at V and 4 bases at J, with 16 bases between. Germline CDR1 reads MNHEY; CDR2 reads SVGAGI. CDR3 amino acids: CASTGVKGGTGELFF. As DNA, the CDR3 is TGTGCCAGCACTGGAGTGAAGGGCGGCACCGGGGAGCTGTTTTTT.

The chain joins TRBV6-2 or TRBV6-3 to TRBJ1-5, with D uncertain. This CDR3 region has 14 residues. Trimming cost V 3 bases and J 4 bases, with 10 bases left between them. CDR1 and CDR2 from the germline V gene are MNHEY and SVGEGT. CDR3 amino acids: CASSYVVNNQPQHF. CDR3 in DNA: TGTGCCAGCAGTTATGTGGTGAATAATCAGCCCCAGCATTTT.

The chain employs TRBV9 and TRBJ2-1; 10 bases match TRBD2. This CDR3 spans 15 amino acids. Germline CDR1 is SGDLS and CDR2 is YYNGEE. After removal of 0 bases from V and 6 bases from J, the junction contained 3 bases not matched to a gene. The CDR3 protein is CASSVGQRGGNEQFF. CDR3 DNA: TGTGCCAGCAGCGTAGGCCAGCGGGGGGGCAATGAGCAGTTCTTC. Using reference TRBV9 and TRBJ2-1 for the parts outside the CDR3, the full variable domain is DSGVTQTPKHLITATGQRVTLRCSPRSGDLSVYWYQQSLDQGLQFLIQYYNGEERAKGNILERFSAQQFPDLHSELNLSSLELGDSALYFCASSVGQRGGNEQFFGPGTRLTVL.

This chain uses TRBV15 with TRBJ1-1, with unresolved D. The CDR3 contains 16 residues. Trimming removed 0 bases from V and 4 bases from J, with 15 bases in between. The germline gives CDR1 LNHNV, CDR2 YYDKDF (reference sequence). The CDR3 DNA follows: TGTGCCACCAGCAGAGATCTCTCCGGAGTCGGCACTGAAGCTTTCTTT. It specifies CATSRDLSGVGTEAFF.

This chain connects TRBV28 to TRBJ2-1; D might be TRBD2 (6 bases). The germline V gene has CDR1 MDHEN and CDR2 SYDVKM. V was pared by 1 base and J by 8 bases, with 21 bases between. The CDR3 is 17 residues long. As DNA, the CDR3 is TGTGCCAGCAGTTTATCCTTCTTGCGGGATGGAAAGCATGAGCAGTTCTTC. Its translation: CASSLSFLRDGKHEQFF.

The CDR3 protein is CASSEAGGSDTQYF. The CDR3 DNA reads TGTGCCAGCAGTGAGGCGGGAGGGTCAGATACGCAGTATTTT. The chain is built from TRBV25-1 and TRBJ2-3; 9 bases map to TRBD2. J was trimmed by 4 bases and V by 3 bases; bases with no gene match: 2. CDR1 is MGHDK and CDR2 is SYGVNS in the germline V gene. The CDR3 spans 14 residues.

The rearrangement uses TRBV7-8 and TRBJ1-6, with TRBD1 matching 7 bases. Germline V gene lookup returns CDR1 SGHVS and CDR2 FQNEAQ. The V and J ends lost 3 bases and 9 bases, in that order; junction bases with no gene match: 5. The CDR3 runs to 14 residues. CDR3 sequence: CASSFDRDRSPLHF. The CDR3 DNA reads TGTGCCAGCAGCTTCGACAGGGACCGTTCACCCCTCCACTTT.

This clone is a singleton in its sample. J is TRBJ1-1 and V is TRBV5-4, with 7 bases aligning to TRBD1. Germline V lookup: CDR1 SGHNT, CDR2 YYREEE (reference sequence). Germline trimming cut 4 bases from V and 3 bases from J; bases unmatched to any gene: 6. The CDR3 runs to 14 residues. CDR3 amino acids: CASSNPGQYTEAFF. As DNA, the CDR3 is TGTGCCAGCAGCAACCCGGGACAGTACACTGAAGCTTTCTTT.

The chain links TRBV9 to TRBJ1-6; TRBD1 agrees at 8 bases. V was pared by 6 bases and J by 6 bases, with 5 bases of the junction left unmatched. Germline assignment: CDR1 SGDLS and CDR2 YYNGEE. The CDR3 totals 14 residues. The CDR3 sequence is CASTTGGINSPLHF. The CDR3 DNA sequence: TGTGCCAGCACCACAGGGGGGATTAATTCACCCCTCCACTTT.

V gene TRBV6-6 combines with J gene TRBJ1-2; D is unresolved. This CDR3 region has 13 residues. Germline V gene data show CDR1 as MNHNY and CDR2 as SVGAGI (reference sequence). The V end lost 4 bases, the J end lost 3 bases, and 9 bases lay between the germline ends. The CDR3 DNA is TGTGCCAGCAGTTTCACCAAGGACTATGGCTACACCTTC. Translating it yields CASSFTKDYGYTF.

As for this clone: This specimen includes other DNA sequences encoding the same CDR3. This chain connects TRBV7-9 to TRBJ2-7; weak D call: TRBD1 (6 bases). This CDR3 is built from 14 residues. Germline CDR1 reads SEHNR; CDR2 reads FQNEAQ (reference sequence). Trimming cost V 3 bases and J 8 bases, with 17 bases left between them. Here the CDR3 DNA reads TGTGCCAGCAGCTTGGGACACCCCCAGGTTCAGCAGTACTTC. Encoded protein: CASSLGHPQVQQYF.